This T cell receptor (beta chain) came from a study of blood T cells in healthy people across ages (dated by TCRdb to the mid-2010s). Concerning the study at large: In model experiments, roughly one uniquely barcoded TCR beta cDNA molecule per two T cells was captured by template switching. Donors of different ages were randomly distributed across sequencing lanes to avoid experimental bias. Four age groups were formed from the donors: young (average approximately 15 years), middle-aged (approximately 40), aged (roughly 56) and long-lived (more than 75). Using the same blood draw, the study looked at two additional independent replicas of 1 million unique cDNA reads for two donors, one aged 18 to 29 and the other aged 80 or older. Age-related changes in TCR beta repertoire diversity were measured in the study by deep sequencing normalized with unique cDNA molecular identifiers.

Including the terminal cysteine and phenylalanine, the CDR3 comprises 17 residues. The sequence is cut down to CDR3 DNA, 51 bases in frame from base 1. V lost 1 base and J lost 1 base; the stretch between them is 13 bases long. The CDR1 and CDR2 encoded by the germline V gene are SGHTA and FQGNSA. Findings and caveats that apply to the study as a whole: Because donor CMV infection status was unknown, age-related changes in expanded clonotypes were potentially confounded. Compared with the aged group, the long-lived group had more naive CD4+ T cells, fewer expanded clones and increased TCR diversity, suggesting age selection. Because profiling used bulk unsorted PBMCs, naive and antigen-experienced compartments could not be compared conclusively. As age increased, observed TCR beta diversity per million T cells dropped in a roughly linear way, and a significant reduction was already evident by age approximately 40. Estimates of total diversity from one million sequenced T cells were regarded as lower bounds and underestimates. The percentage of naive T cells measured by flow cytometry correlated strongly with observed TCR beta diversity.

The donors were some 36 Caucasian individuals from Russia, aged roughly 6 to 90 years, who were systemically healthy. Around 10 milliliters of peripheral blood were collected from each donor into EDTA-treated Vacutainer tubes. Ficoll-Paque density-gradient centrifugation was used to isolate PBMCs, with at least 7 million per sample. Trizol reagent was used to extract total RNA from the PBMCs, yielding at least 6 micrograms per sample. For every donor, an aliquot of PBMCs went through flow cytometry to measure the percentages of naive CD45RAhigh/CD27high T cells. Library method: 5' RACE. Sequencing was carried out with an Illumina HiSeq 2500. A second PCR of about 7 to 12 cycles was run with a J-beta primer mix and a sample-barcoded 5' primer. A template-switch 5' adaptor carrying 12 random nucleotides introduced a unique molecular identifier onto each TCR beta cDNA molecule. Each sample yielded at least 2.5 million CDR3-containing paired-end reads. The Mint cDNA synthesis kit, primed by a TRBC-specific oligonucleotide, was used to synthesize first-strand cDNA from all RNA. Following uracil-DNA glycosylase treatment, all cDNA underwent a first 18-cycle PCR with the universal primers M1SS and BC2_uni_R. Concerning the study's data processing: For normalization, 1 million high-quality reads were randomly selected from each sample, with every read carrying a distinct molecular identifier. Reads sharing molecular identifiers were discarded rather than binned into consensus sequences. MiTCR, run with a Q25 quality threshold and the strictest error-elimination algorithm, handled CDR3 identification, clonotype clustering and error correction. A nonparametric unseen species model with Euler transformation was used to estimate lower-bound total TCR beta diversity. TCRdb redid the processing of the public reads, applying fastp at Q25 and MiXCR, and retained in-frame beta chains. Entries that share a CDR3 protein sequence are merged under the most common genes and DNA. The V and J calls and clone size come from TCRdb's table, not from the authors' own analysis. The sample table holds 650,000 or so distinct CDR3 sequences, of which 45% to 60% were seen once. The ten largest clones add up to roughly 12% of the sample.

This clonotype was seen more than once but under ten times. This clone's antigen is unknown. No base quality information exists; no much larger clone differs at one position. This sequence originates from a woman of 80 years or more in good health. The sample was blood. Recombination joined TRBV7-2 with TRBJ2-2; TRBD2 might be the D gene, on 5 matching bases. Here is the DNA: TGTGCCAGCAGCTTAGGGAGGTTAGCGAAGAACACCGGGGAGCTGTTTTTT. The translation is CASSLGRLAKNTGELFF.